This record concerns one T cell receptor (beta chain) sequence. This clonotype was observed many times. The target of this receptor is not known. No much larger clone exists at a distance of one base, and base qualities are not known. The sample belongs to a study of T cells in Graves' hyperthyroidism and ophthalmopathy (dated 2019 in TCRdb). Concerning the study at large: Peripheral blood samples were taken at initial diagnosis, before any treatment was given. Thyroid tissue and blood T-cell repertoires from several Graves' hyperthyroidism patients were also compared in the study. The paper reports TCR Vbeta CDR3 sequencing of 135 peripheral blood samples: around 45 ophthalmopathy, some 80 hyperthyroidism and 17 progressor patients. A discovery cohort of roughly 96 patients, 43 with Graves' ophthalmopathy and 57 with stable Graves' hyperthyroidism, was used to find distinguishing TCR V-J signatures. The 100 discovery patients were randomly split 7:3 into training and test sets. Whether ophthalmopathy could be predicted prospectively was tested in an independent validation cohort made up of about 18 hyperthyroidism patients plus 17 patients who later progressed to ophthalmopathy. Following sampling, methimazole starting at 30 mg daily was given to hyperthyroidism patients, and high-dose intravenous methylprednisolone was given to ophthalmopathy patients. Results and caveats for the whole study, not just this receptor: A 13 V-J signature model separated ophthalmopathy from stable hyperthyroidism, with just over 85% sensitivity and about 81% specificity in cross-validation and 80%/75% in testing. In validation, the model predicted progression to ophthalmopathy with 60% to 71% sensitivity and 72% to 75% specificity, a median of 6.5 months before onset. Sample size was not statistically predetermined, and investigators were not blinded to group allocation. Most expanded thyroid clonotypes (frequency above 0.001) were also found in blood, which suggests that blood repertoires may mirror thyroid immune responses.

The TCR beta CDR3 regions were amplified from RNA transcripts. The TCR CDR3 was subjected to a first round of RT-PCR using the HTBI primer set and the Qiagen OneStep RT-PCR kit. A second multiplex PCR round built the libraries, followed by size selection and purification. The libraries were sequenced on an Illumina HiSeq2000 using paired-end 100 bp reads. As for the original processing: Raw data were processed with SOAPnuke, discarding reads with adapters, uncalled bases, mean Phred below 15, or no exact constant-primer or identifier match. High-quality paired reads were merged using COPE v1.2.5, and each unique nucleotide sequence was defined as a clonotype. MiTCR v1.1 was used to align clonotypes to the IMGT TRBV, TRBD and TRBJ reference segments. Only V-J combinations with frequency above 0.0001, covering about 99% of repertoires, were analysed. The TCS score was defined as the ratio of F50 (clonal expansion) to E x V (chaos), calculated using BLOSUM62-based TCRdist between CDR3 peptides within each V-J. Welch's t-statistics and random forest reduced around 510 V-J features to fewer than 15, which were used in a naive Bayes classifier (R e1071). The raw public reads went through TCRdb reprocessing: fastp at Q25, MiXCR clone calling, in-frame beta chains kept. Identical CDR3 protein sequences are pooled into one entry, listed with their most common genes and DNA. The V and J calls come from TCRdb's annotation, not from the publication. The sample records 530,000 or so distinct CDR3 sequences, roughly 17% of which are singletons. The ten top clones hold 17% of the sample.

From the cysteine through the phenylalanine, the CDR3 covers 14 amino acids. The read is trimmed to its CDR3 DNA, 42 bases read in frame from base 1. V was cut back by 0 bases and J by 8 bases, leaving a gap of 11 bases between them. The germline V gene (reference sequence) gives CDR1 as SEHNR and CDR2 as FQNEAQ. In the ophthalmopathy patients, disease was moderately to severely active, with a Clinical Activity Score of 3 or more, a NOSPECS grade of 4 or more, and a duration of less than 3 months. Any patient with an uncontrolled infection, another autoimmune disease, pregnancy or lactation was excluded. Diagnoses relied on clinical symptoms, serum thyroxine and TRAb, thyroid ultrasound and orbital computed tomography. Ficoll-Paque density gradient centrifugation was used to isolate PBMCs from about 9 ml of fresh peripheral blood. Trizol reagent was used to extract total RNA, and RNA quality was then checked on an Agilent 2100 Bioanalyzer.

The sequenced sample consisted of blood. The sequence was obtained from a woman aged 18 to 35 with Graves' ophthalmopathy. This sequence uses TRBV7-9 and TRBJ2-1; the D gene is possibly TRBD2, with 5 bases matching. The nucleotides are TGTGCCAGCAGCTTAGCTGGGGTTAGCGATGAGCAGTTCTTC. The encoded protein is CASSLAGVSDEQFF. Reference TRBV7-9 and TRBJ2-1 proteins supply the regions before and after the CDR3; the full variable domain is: DTGVSQNPRHKITKRGQNVTFRCDPISEHNRLYWYRQTLGQGPEFLTYFQNEAQLEKSRLLSDRFSAERPKGSFSTLEIQRTEQGDSAMYLCASSLAGVSDEQFFGPGTRLTVL.